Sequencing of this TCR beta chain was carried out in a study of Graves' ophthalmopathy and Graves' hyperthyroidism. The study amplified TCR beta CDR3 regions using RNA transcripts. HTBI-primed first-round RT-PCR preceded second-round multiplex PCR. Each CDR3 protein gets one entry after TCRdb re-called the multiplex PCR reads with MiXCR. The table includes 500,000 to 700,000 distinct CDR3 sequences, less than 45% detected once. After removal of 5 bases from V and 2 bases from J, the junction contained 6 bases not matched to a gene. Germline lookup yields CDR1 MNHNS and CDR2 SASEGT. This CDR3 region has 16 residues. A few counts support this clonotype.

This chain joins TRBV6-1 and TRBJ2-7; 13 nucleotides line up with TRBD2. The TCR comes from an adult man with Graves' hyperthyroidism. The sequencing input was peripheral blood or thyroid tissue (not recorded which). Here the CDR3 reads CASSRTSGSIAYEQYF. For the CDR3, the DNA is TGTGCCAGCAGTCGGACTAGCGGGAGTATCGCCTACGAGCAGTACTTC.